A single sample is the source of the 28 T cell receptor beta chains below, sequenced in a study of cytomegalovirus exposure and HLA in healthy donors. A multiplex PCR was run with 60 Vbeta primers and 13 Jbeta primers. Only in-frame clones appear in the TCRdb table, and some are missing; sequencing was by immunoSEQ multiplex PCR. Here the sample spans about 130,000 clones, around 80% being singletons. The material sequenced was PBMCs. Receptor source: a female donor in good health and CMV-seronegative.

The genes are TRBV11-2 and TRBJ2-2, with 11 bases identical to TRBD1. The CDR3 spans 16 residues. V shed 5 bases, J shed 5 bases, and the junction held 7 bases outside the gene matches. CDR1 and CDR2 from the germline V gene are SGHAT and FQNNGV. CDR3 DNA sequence: TGTGCCAGCAGCCCGTTGGACAGGGGGCGGACCGGGGAGCTGTTTTTT. Its translation is CASSPLDRGRTGELFF.

J is TRBJ2-1 and V is TRBV10-3; 7 bases are shared with TRBD2. The V gene end was trimmed by 8 bases and the J gene end by 8 bases; junction bases not matched to a gene: 12. Germline CDR1 is ENHRY and CDR2 is SYGVKD. The CDR3 extends over 14 amino acids. The CDR3 region is CAIGAGERAHEQFF. The CDR3 DNA follows: TGTGCCATCGGGGCGGGAGAGAGGGCACATGAGCAGTTCTTC.

The gene calls are TRBV4-1 and TRBJ1-2; weak D call: TRBD1 (5 bases). Trimming pared 0 bases from V and 7 bases from J, leaving 18 bases between. The CDR3 has 16 amino acids. The V gene's germline CDR1 is MGHRA and CDR2 YSYEKL. CDR3 coding DNA: TGCGCCAGCAGCCAAGATGTTGGGGCGCGGTCGGGTGGCTACACCTTC. Protein product: CASSQDVGARSGGYTF.

In its sample, this clone was seen a few times. Here the CDR3 DNA reads TGTGCCAGCTCACAGGGGACAGGGGGGAACGAGCAGTACTTC. It is translated as CASSQGTGGNEQYF. The rearrangement uses TRBV18 and TRBJ2-7; 11 bases are shared with TRBD1. The CDR3 length is 14 residues. V lost 4 bases, J lost 5 bases, and 4 bases stayed unmatched. Germline V lookup: CDR1 KGHSH, CDR2 LQKENI. Full variable domain (missing parts from reference TRBV18 and TRBJ2-7): NAGVMQNPRHLVRRRGQEARLRCSPMKGHSHVYWYRQLPEEGLKFMVYLQKENIIDESGMPKERFSAEFPKEGPSILRIQQVVRGDSAAYFCASSQGTGGNEQYFGPGTRLTVT.

The rearrangement joins TRBV2 to TRBJ1-2, with D possibly being TRBD1 (6 bases). The germline V gene encodes CDR1 SNHLY and CDR2 FYNNEI. The CDR3 has 14 amino acids. Trimming took 6 bases from V and 4 from J, leaving 15 bases between them. The CDR3 sequence: CASRRTESSYGYTF. CDR3 coding DNA: TGTGCCAGCAGGAGGACAGAATCTTCCTATGGCTACACCTTC.

This clone was observed a single time. The chain joins TRBV30 to TRBJ2-2; D perhaps matches TRBD1 (5 bases). The germline V and J ends were trimmed by 4 bases and 4 bases, with 16 bases remaining between them. The germline V gene encodes CDR1 GTSNPN and CDR2 SVGIG (reference sequence). The CDR3 runs 15 residues. The CDR3 coding sequence is TGTGCCTGGAACTACCTGGAAGGGGCCACCGGGGAGCTGTTTTTT. Translated: CAWNYLEGATGELFF.

About this clone: An end of the junction differs from the germline gene, which may be a read error. This sequence joins TRBV7-9 and TRBJ2-7; tentative D call: TRBD1 (6 bases). This CDR3 has 13 residues. Germline V lookup: CDR1 SEHNR, CDR2 FQNEAQ (reference sequence). Here the CDR3 reads CSSSSRDNYEQYF. CDR3 sequence (DNA): TGTTCCAGCAGCTCCCGGGACAACTACGAGCAGTACTTC. Using reference TRBV7-9 and TRBJ2-7 for the parts outside the CDR3, the full variable domain is DTGVSQNPRHKITKRGQNVTFRCDPISEHNRLYWYRQTLGQGPEFLTYFQNEAQLEKSRLLSDRFSAERPKGSFSTLEIQRTEQGDSAMYLCSSSSRDNYEQYFGPGTRLTVT.

The CDR3 loop reads CASSMFQGSTEAFF. Here the CDR3 DNA reads TGTGCCAGCAGTATGTTCCAGGGTAGCACTGAAGCTTTCTTT. This chain uses TRBV6-1 with TRBJ1-1, with D tentatively TRBD1 (5 bases). The CDR3 covers 14 residues. In germline, CDR1 is MNHNS, CDR2 SASEGT. V was trimmed by 5 bases and J by 4 bases, leaving 14 bases between them.

The V call is TRBV7-9, the J call TRBJ2-7; D gene ambiguous. V lost 2 bases and J lost 3, with 5 bases in between. CDR3 size: 12 residues. CDR1 is SEHNR, CDR2 FQNEAQ, per germline (reference sequence). The CDR3 DNA sequence: TGTGCCAGCAGCTTATCAGTCTACGAGCAGTACTTC. Its protein is CASSLSVYEQYF. Full variable domain (remainder filled in from reference TRBV7-9 and TRBJ2-7): DTGVSQNPRHKITKRGQNVTFRCDPISEHNRLYWYRQTLGQGPEFLTYFQNEAQLEKSRLLSDRFSAERPKGSFSTLEIQRTEQGDSAMYLCASSLSVYEQYFGPGTRLTVT.

The V and J genes are TRBV9 and TRBJ2-7, with TRBD1 matching over 8 bases. The length of the CDR3 is 14 residues. The V segment lost 0 bases and the J segment 2 bases; nucleotides outside the gene matches: 1. The germline CDR1 and CDR2 sequences are SGDLS and YYNGEE. CDR3 nucleotide sequence: TGTGCCAGCAGCGTAGGACAGGGGCCCTACGAGCAGTACTTC. Translation: CASSVGQGPYEQYF. Based on the CDR3 plus reference TRBV9 and TRBJ2-7, the full variable domain is DSGVTQTPKHLITATGQRVTLRCSPRSGDLSVYWYQQSLDQGLQFLIQYYNGEERAKGNILERFSAQQFPDLHSELNLSSLELGDSALYFCASSVGQGPYEQYFGPGTRLTVT.

The chain joins TRBV30 to TRBJ1-6, with no clear D. Germline V gene lookup returns CDR1 GTSNPN and CDR2 SVGIG (reference sequence). This CDR3 comprises 13 residues. V was pared by 2 bases and J by 10 bases, with 12 bases between. The CDR3 loop is CAWSTSGGSPLHF. CDR3 coding DNA: TGTGCCTGGAGTACATCAGGAGGGTCACCCCTCCACTTT. Based on the CDR3 plus reference TRBV30 and TRBJ1-6, the full variable domain is SQTIHQWPATLVQPVGSPLSLECTVEGTSNPNLYWYRQAAGRGLQLLFYSVGIGQISSEVPQNLSASRPQDRQFILSSKKLLLSDSGFYLCAWSTSGGSPLHFGNGTRLTVT.

There are a few counts of this clone. The genes are TRBV20-1 and TRBJ2-5; D is unclear. V lost 7 bases to trimming and J lost 1 base, with 7 bases between them. The CDR3 runs 11 residues. Germline values: CDR1 DFQATT, CDR2 SNEGSKA (reference sequence). The CDR3: CSGGSQETQYF. Here the CDR3 DNA reads TGCAGTGGCGGAAGCCAAGAGACCCAGTACTTC.

This clone was observed a single time. This chain links TRBV7-9 with TRBJ1-4; TRBD1 agrees at 10 bases. Germline V CDR1 and CDR2: SEHNR, FQNEAQ (reference sequence). The ends lost 2 bases at V and 10 bases at J; junction bases unmatched: 7. The CDR3 totals 15 residues. The CDR3, as DNA: TGTGCCAGCAGCTTAAACGCCGGACAGGGGGGAAAACTGTTTTTT. It specifies CASSLNAGQGGKLFF.

The chain links TRBV2 to TRBJ2-2; D call uncertain. Deletions cut 4 bases from V and 5 bases from J, with 11 bases between. From germline, CDR1 is SNHLY and CDR2 FYNNEI. There are 14 residues in the CDR3. The CDR3: CASSASRLTGELFF. CDR3 nucleotides: TGTGCCAGCAGTGCGAGCAGACTGACCGGGGAGCTGTTTTTT.

DNA of the CDR3: TGTGCCAGCAGCTCCTCGGACAGGCAGGGGTACGAGCAGTACTTC. This codes for CASSSSDRQGYEQYF. This chain joins TRBV11-1 and TRBJ2-7, with 7 bases that match TRBD1. V dropped 4 bases and J dropped 4; count of bases not matched to a gene: 10. Germline V CDR1 and CDR2: SGHAT, FQDESV (reference sequence). The CDR3 consists of 15 residues.

The chain employs TRBV2 and TRBJ1-2; 10 nucleotides line up with TRBD1. Trimming at V came to 7 bases and at J to 0 bases, leaving 5 bases not matched to a gene. Germline CDR1 and CDR2: SNHLY and FYNNEI. The CDR3 has 15 amino acids. Here the CDR3 DNA reads TGTGCCAGCACTCCGGGACAGGGGTCTAACTATGGCTACACCTTC. Translating it yields CASTPGQGSNYGYTF.

The genes are TRBV28 and TRBJ2-5, with 7 bases identical to TRBD2. The germline gives CDR1 MDHEN, CDR2 SYDVKM. The CDR3 has 17 amino acids. V gave up 2 bases and J gave up 5 bases; unmatched junction bases: 14. CDR3 residues: CASSLTGRVEFIETQYF. Written as DNA, the CDR3 is TGTGCCAGCAGTTTAACGGGGAGGGTTGAGTTTATCGAGACCCAGTACTTC.

This clone has only a few counts. The chain employs TRBV2 and TRBJ1-4; 7 bases fit TRBD1. V lost 3 bases to trimming and J lost 5 bases; unmatched junction nucleotides: 3. Per the germline V gene, CDR1 is SNHLY and CDR2 is FYNNEI. The length of the CDR3 is 14 residues. The CDR3 nucleotides are TGTGCCAGCAGTGAGGAACAGGGGAATGAAAAACTGTTTTTT. It encodes CASSEEQGNEKLFF. The entire variable domain, with the rest obtained from reference TRBV2 and TRBJ1-4, is as follows: EPEVTQTPSHQVTQMGQEVILRCVPISNHLYFYWYRQILGQKVEFLVSFYNNEISEKSEIFDDQFSVERPDGSNFTLKIRSTKLEDSAMYFCASSEEQGNEKLFFGSGTQLSVL.

The CDR3 sequence: CASSPLRGANTGELFF. DNA of the CDR3: TGTGCCAGCAGCCCCCTGCGGGGGGCGAACACCGGGGAGCTGTTTTTT. The rearrangement uses TRBV11-2 and TRBJ2-2; 8 nucleotides line up with TRBD2. The junction had 5 bases not matched to a gene; V was cut back by 5 bases and J by 0 bases. CDR1 is SGHAT and CDR2 is FQNNGV in the germline V gene. The CDR3 sequence is 16 residues long.

This rearrangement joins TRBV7-3 to TRBJ2-2, with D perhaps TRBD2 (5 bases). This CDR3 is 15 amino acids long. Trimming took 5 bases from V and 0 from J, leaving 10 bases between them. Germline V CDR1 and CDR2: SGHTA, FQGTGA. CDR3 sequence: CASSPRTANTGELFF. CDR3 sequence (DNA): TGTGCCAGCAGCCCCCGGACTGCGAACACCGGGGAGCTGTTTTTT.

The J gene is TRBJ2-5, the V gene TRBV5-4; 8 bases are shared with TRBD2. The CDR3 is 15 amino acids. The V gene's germline CDR1 is SGHNT and CDR2 YYREEE (reference sequence). V shed 6 bases and J 1 base; nucleotides not matched to a gene: 8. In DNA, the CDR3 is TGTGCCAGCACCCCCGCGGGGGGCCCCCAAGAGACCCAGTACTTC. Translation gives CASTPAGGPQETQYF.

The table lists this clone with a count of one. The chain recombines TRBV7-6 with TRBJ2-2, with 7 bases fitting TRBD1. The CDR3 totals 17 residues. V lost 3 bases and J lost 5; bases outside the gene matches: 12. Per germline, CDR1 SGHVS and CDR2 FNYEAQ. Here the CDR3 reads CASSFPKGTEITGELFF. CDR3 in DNA: TGTGCCAGCAGCTTCCCCAAAGGGACAGAGATAACCGGGGAGCTGTTTTTT.

With regard to this clone: Different DNA sequences within this sample yield the same CDR3. This chain links TRBV12-5 with TRBJ1-5, with D unclear. Germline-derived CDR1 and CDR2 are LGHNT and FRNRAP. Trimming cost V 8 bases and J 5 bases, with 13 bases left between them. There are 13 residues in the CDR3. The CDR3 DNA sequence: TGTGCTAGTTCGTGGAGGTTCGATCAGCCCCAGCATTTT. Protein product: CASSWRFDQPQHF.

The J gene is TRBJ1-2, the V gene TRBV6-4; the match to TRBD1 covers 8 bases. Germline V gene data show CDR1 as MRHNA and CDR2 as SNTAGT. The CDR3 contains 14 residues. After removal of 2 bases from V and 7 bases from J, the junction contained 6 bases not matched to a gene. Here the CDR3 reads CASSDGRTGSGYTF. The CDR3 DNA sequence: TGTGCCAGCAGTGACGGCCGGACAGGGAGTGGCTACACCTTC.

Details on this clone: At one boundary the junction diverges from the germline segment, which might be a read error. The chain carries TRBV30 and TRBJ1-1; 7 bases agree with TRBD1. Germline-derived CDR1 and CDR2 are GTSNPN and SVGIG (reference sequence). This CDR3 region has 12 residues. DNA for the CDR3: TGTGCCTGGCACAGGGGTCGGACTGAAGCTCTCTTT. Translating gives CAWHRGRTEALF.

This clone was seen just once. The V call is TRBV5-1, the J call TRBJ2-7, with TRBD2 matching 10 bases. Trimming took 0 bases from V and 7 from J; bases not matched to a gene: 10. Germline V CDR1 and CDR2: SGHRS, YFSETQ. The CDR3 is 16 amino acids. CDR3 protein: CASSLASGTSEREQYF. CDR3 nucleotides: TGCGCCAGCAGCTTGGCCTCCGGGACTAGCGAGCGGGAGCAGTACTTC.

The chain is built from TRBV19 and TRBJ2-1; D may be TRBD1 (6 bases). Looked up from germline, CDR1 is LNHDA and CDR2 is SQIVND (reference sequence). V was clipped by 6 bases and J by 8 bases, with 8 bases between them. The CDR3 extends over 11 amino acids. CDR3 loop: CASRGAYEQFF. The CDR3 DNA is TGTGCCAGTAGGGGGGCGTATGAGCAGTTCTTC.

The chain has TRBV5-1 and TRBJ1-1; TRBD1 matches 7 bases. Germline V gene sequence: CDR1 SGHRS, CDR2 YFSETQ. J was trimmed by 0 bases and V by 4 bases; bases with no gene match: 6. This CDR3 has 15 residues. The CDR3 spells CASSRGTEMNTEAFF. CDR3 coding DNA: TGCGCCAGCAGCCGCGGGACAGAAATGAACACTGAAGCTTTCTTT.